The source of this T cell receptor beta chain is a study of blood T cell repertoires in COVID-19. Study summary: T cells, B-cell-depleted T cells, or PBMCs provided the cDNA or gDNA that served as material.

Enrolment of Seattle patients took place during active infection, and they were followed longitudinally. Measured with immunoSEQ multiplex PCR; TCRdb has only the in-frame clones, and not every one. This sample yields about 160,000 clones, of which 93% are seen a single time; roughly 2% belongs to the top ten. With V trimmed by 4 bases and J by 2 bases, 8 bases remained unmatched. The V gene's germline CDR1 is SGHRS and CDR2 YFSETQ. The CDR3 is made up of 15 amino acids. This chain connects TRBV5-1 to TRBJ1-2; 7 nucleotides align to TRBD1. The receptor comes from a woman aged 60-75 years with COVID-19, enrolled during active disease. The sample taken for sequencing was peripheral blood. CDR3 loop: CASSPTGVSNYGYTF. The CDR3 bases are TGCGCCAGCAGCCCCACAGGGGTGTCCAACTATGGCTACACCTTC.